A selection of T cell receptor beta chains follows, all from one sample in a study of control samples from healthy donors and cancer patients. Assay: immunoSEQ multiplex PCR; the TCRdb copy retains only in-frame clones and omits some. The sample carries 100,000 to 150,000 clones, about 90% recorded once. Material for sequencing was blood. These receptors were obtained from a man between 18 and 29 years old in good health. CDR3s include the opening cysteine and the closing phenylalanine or tryptophan. A D gene is named only where the DNA matches it firmly. For some rows the clone size is stated as once, few or many, or as a class when expanded; others skip it.

D: .
V: TRBV7-9
J: TRBJ1-6
size: .
DNA: TGTGCCAGCAGCTTATGGGGCAGTTCGAATAATTCACCCCTCCACTTT
CDR3: CASSLWGSSNNSPLHF

D: TRBD1
V: TRBV5-1
J: TRBJ2-7
size: .
DNA: TGCGCCAGCAGCGGAAAGACAGGGGCCTACGAGCAGTACTTC
CDR3: CASSGKTGAYEQYF

D: .
V: TRBV29-1
J: TRBJ1-2
size: .
DNA: TGCAGCGTTGACGGGCGGACCGAACCAAACTATGGCTACACCTTC
CDR3: CSVDGRTEPNYGYTF

D: .
V: TRBV5-4
J: TRBJ2-7
size: .
DNA: TGTGCCAGCAGCTTCCGGCTTACAGGCTCCTACGAGCAGTACTTC
CDR3: CASSFRLTGSYEQYF

D: .
V: TRBV7-2
J: TRBJ1-5
size: .
DNA: TGTGCCAGCAGCCTTAGCAATCAGCCCCAGCATTTT
CDR3: CASSLSNQPQHF

D: .
V: TRBV5-1
J: TRBJ1-5
size: .
DNA: TGCGCCAGCAGCTTTGGCCCCAATCAGCCCCAGCATTTT
CDR3: CASSFGPNQPQHF

D: TRBD1
V: TRBV27
J: TRBJ1-2
size: .
DNA: TGTGCCAGCAGTTCCCTCCAGGGGGCCGACGGCTACACCTTC
CDR3: CASSSLQGADGYTF

D: TRBD2
V: TRBV3-1/TRBV3-2
J: TRBJ2-7
size: once
DNA: TGTGCCAGCAGCCAAGGAGTAATAGCGGGGAGCTCCTACGAGCAGTACTTC
CDR3: CASSQGVIAGSSYEQYF

D: .
V: TRBV27
J: TRBJ1-2
size: .
DNA: TGTGCCAGCAGTTCCCCGCTGGACGGGGATAACTATGGCTACACCTTC
CDR3: CASSSPLDGDNYGYTF

D: TRBD1
V: TRBV6-5
J: TRBJ1-1
size: .
DNA: TGTGCCAGCACCAGGACAGGGAATGAAGCTTTCTTT
CDR3: CASTRTGNEAFF

D: TRBD1
V: TRBV6-6
J: TRBJ1-5
size: .
DNA: TGTGCCAGCAGTCAGGGGGATAGCAATCAGCCCCAGCATTTT
CDR3: CASSQGDSNQPQHF

D: .
V: TRBV6-2/TRBV6-3
J: TRBJ1-5
size: few
DNA: TGTGCCAGCAGCTTCGGGGGGTCCCCTCAGCCCCAGCATTTT
CDR3: CASSFGGSPQPQHF

D: TRBD2
V: TRBV7-9
J: TRBJ2-3
size: .
DNA: TGTGCCAGCAGAGTTCTAGCGGGAGCATCAGATACGCAGTATTTT
CDR3: CASRVLAGASDTQYF

D: .
V: TRBV7-3
J: TRBJ1-1
size: .
DNA: TGTGCCAGCAGCTTAACGGCGGCTGAAGCTTTCTTT
CDR3: CASSLTAAEAFF

D: .
V: TRBV6-6
J: TRBJ1-1
size: .
DNA: TGTGCCAGCAAACTACGGGCCAGTGAAGCTTTCTTT
CDR3: CASKLRASEAFF

D: TRBD2
V: TRBV28
J: TRBJ2-2
size: .
DNA: TGTGCCAGCAGTTTGGTGGCTAGCGGGAGAACCGGGGAGCTGTTTTTT
CDR3: CASSLVASGRTGELFF

D: .
V: TRBV6-5
J: TRBJ2-7
size: .
DNA: TGTGCCAGCAGTTCTTTGACGGAAACCTACGAGCAGTACTTC
CDR3: CASSSLTETYEQYF

D: .
V: TRBV12-5
J: TRBJ1-1
size: .
DNA: TGTGCTAGTGGTTTACGGGCCCTTGTGCCTGAAGCTTTCTTT
CDR3: CASGLRALVPEAFF

D: TRBD1
V: TRBV11-2
J: TRBJ1-6
size: .
DNA: TGTGCCAGCAGCGTATTGGGACAGAGCTCCTATAATTCACCCCTCCACTTT
CDR3: CASSVLGQSSYNSPLHF

D: .
V: TRBV7-6
J: TRBJ1-2
size: .
DNA: TGTGCCAGCAGCTTAGGCGAGGAGAGCTATGGTGGCTACACCTTC
CDR3: CASSLGEESYGGYTF

D: .
V: TRBV7-9
J: TRBJ1-4
size: .
DNA: TGTGCCAGCAGCAGTATCGGGGAGGTAGCAACTAATGAAAAACTGTTTTTT
CDR3: CASSSIGEVATNEKLFF

D: TRBD1
V: TRBV5-1
J: TRBJ1-2
size: .
DNA: TGCGCCAGCAGCACGGGACAGGGGGCGAACTATGGCTACACCTTC
CDR3: CASSTGQGANYGYTF

D: TRBD1
V: TRBV15
J: TRBJ2-7
size: .
DNA: TGTGCCACCAGCACATTAGGGACAGGGACCTTCTACGAGCAGTACTTC
CDR3: CATSTLGTGTFYEQYF

D: .
V: TRBV10-2
J: TRBJ1-1
size: .
DNA: TGCGCCAGCAGTGATCGGGGATCTCTAGCGGACACTGAAGCTTTCTTT
CDR3: CASSDRGSLADTEAFF

D: TRBD2
V: TRBV3-1/TRBV3-2
J: TRBJ2-1
size: .
DNA: TGTGCCAGCAAACTAGCGGGAGGGCCCTATGAGCAGTTCTTC
CDR3: CASKLAGGPYEQFF

D: .
V: TRBV2
J: TRBJ2-2
size: .
DNA: TGTGCCACCAACCGGGGGTACGGGGAGCTGTTTTTT
CDR3: CATNRGYGELFF

D: TRBD2
V: TRBV10-1
J: TRBJ2-1
size: .
DNA: TGCGCCAGCAGTGAGAATCTAGCGGAAACGGATGAGCAGTTCTTC
CDR3: CASSENLAETDEQFF

D: .
V: TRBV21-1
J: TRBJ1-6
size: .
DNA: TGTGCCAGCAGCCCCCACCGGGACAGGGGCAATTCACCCCTCCACTTT
CDR3: CASSPHRDRGNSPLHF

D: TRBD1
V: TRBV7-2
J: TRBJ1-5
size: .
DNA: TGTGCCAGCAGCTTAAGGGTGGGACAGGGGGTTAAGCCCCAGCATTTT
CDR3: CASSLRVGQGVKPQHF

D: TRBD2
V: TRBV7-8
J: TRBJ2-2
size: .
DNA: TGTGCCAGCAGCGAACTAGCGTACGCCGGGGAGCTGTTTTTT
CDR3: CASSELAYAGELFF

D: .
V: TRBV19
J: TRBJ2-1
size: .
DNA: TGTGCCAGTAGCCTGGGACCACGTTTCAATGAGCAGTTCTTC
CDR3: CASSLGPRFNEQFF